The sequence of this T cell receptor (beta chain) was determined in a study of T cells after yellow fever vaccination. TCRdb analysed the 5' RACE reads with MiXCR anew, one entry per CDR3 protein. The sample records around 550,000 distinct CDR3 sequences, roughly a fifth being singletons. Trimming removed 0 bases at V and 2 bases at J, with 9 bases between. CDR1 and CDR2 from the germline V gene are SGHTS and YDEGEE. The CDR3 runs 15 residues. Source: PBMCs, taken 15 days after the yellow fever booster vaccination. The clonotype originates from a man aged 25 to 45 who received the YFV17D yellow fever vaccine. The genes are TRBV5-8 and TRBJ2-4, with D perhaps TRBD1 or TRBD2 (5 bases each). This chain's CDR3 is CASSLAWGPKNIQYF. The CDR3 bases are TGTGCCAGCAGCTTGGCTTGGGGACCCAAAAACATTCAGTACTTC. The variable domain in full, with the rest retrieved from reference TRBV5-8 and TRBJ2-4, is EAGVTQSPTHLIKTRGQQATLRCSPISGHTSVYWYQQALGLGLQFLLWYDEGEERNRGNFPPRFSGRQFPNYSSELNVNALELEDSALYLCASSLAWGPKNIQYFGAGTRLSVL.